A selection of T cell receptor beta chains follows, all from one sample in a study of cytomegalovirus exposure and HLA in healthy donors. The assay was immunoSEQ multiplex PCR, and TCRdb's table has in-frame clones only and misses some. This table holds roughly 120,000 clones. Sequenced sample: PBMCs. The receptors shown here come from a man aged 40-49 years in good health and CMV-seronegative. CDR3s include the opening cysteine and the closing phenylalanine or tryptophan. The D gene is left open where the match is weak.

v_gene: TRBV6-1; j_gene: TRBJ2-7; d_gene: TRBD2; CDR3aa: CASSVLAGGPGEQYF; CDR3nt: TGTGCCAGCAGTGTATTAGCGGGAGGGCCGGGCGAGCAGTACTTC
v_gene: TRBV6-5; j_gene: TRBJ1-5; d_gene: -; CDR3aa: CATSREYSNQPQHF; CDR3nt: TGTGCCACCTCTCGAGAATATAGCAATCAGCCCCAGCATTTT
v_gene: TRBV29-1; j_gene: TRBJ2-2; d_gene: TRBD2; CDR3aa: CSAGIAGGLTGELFF; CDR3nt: TGCAGCGCCGGAATAGCGGGAGGACTCACCGGGGAGCTGTTTTTT
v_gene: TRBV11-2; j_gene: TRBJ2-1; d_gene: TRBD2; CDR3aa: CASSAASGSYNEQFF; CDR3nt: TGTGCCAGCAGCGCAGCTAGCGGCTCCTACAATGAGCAGTTCTTC
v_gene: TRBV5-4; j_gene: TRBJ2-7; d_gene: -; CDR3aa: CASSPTGQTRYEQYF; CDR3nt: TGTGCCAGCAGTCCTACAGGGCAGACTCGATACGAGCAGTACTTC
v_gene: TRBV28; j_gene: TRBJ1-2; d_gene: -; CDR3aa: CATHSSNYGYTF; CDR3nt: TGTGCTACTCACAGTTCTAACTATGGCTACACCTTC
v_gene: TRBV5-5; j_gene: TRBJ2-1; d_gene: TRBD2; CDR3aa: CASSLLAGGLNEQFF; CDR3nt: TGTGCCAGCAGCTTGCTGGCGGGAGGGCTCAATGAGCAGTTCTTC
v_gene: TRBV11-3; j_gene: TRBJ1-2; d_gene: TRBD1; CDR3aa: CASSLRTGAYGYTF; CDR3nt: TGTGCCAGCAGCCTCAGGACAGGGGCCTATGGCTACACCTTC
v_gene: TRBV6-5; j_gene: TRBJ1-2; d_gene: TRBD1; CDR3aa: CASSYRVRDRAYGYTF; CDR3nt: TGTGCCAGCAGTTACCGGGTCAGGGACAGGGCCTATGGCTACACCTTC
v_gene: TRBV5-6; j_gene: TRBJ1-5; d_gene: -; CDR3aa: CASSFGAVSNQPQHF; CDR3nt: TGTGCCAGCAGCTTTGGGGCCGTTAGCAATCAGCCCCAGCATTTT
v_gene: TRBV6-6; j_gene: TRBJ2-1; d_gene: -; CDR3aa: CASSYSAGNNEQFF; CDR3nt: TGTGCCAGCAGTTACTCTGCGGGGAACAATGAGCAGTTCTTC
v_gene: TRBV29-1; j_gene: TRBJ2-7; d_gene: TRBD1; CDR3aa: CSVTGSYPSEQYF; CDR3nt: TGCAGCGTGACAGGGTCCTATCCCTCGGAGCAGTACTTC
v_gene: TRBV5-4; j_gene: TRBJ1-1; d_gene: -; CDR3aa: CASTRQGSATEAFF; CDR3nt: TGTGCCAGCACCCGGCAGGGGTCCGCGACTGAAGCTTTCTTT
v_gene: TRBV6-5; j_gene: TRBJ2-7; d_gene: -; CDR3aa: CASTSSERSYEQYF; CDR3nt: TGTGCCAGCACCTCTTCGGAGCGGTCCTACGAGCAGTACTTC
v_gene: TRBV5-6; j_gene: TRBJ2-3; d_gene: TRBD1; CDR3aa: CASKGRGQSDTQYF; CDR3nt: TGTGCCAGCAAGGGCAGGGGACAGTCCGATACGCAGTATTTT
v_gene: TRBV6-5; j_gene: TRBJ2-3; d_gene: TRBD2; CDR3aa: CASSPSGRRDTQYF; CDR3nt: TGTGCCAGCAGCCCCAGCGGGAGGAGGGATACGCAGTATTTT
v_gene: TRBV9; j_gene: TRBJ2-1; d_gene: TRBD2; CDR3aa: CASSVAGTSSYNEQFF; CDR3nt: TGTGCCAGCAGCGTAGCTGGGACTAGCAGTTACAATGAGCAGTTCTTC
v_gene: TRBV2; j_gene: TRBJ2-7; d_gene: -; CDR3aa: CASSRLTYEQYF; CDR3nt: TGTGCCAGCAGTCGACTGACCTACGAGCAGTACTTC
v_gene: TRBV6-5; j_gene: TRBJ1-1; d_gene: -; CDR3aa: CASSYSDGSNTEAFF; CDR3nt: TGTGCCAGCAGTTACTCTGATGGCAGTAACACTGAAGCTTTCTTT
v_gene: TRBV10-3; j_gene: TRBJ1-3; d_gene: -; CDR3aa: CAISERQTAYSGNTIYF; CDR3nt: TGTGCCATCAGTGAGAGACAGACGGCTTACTCTGGAAACACCATATATTTT
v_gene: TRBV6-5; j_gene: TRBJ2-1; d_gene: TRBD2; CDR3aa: CASSTLAGEENEQFF; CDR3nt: TGTGCCAGCAGCACACTAGCGGGAGAGGAGAATGAGCAGTTCTTC
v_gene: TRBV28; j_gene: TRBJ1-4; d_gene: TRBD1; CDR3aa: CASSSGGGLGEKLFF; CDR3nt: TGTGCCAGCAGTTCGGGAGGGGGCCTAGGTGAAAAACTGTTTTTT
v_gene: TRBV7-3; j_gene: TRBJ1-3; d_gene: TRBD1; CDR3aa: CASSPYSGTAASGNTIYF; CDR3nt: TGTGCCAGCAGCCCCTATTCCGGGACAGCCGCCTCTGGAAACACCATATATTTT
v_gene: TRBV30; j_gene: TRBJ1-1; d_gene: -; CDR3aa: CAWSVLSLGNTEAFF; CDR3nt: TGTGCCTGGAGTGTACTCTCCCTCGGGAACACTGAAGCTTTCTTT
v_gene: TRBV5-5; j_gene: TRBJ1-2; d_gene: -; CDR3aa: CASRGGPNGYTF; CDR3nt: TGTGCCAGCAGGGGGGGGCCGAATGGCTACACCTTC
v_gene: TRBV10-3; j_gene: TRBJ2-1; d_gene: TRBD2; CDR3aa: CAIRRAGGNEQFF; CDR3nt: TGTGCCATCAGGAGAGCGGGAGGGAATGAGCAGTTCTTC
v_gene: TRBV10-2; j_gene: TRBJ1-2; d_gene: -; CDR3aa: CASGGGGSGGYTF; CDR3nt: TGCGCCAGCGGTGGGGGGGGTTCAGGTGGCTACACCTTC
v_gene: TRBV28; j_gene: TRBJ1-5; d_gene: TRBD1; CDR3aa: CASSEDRVRNQPQHF; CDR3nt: TGTGCCAGCAGTGAGGACAGGGTTAGAAATCAGCCCCAGCATTTT
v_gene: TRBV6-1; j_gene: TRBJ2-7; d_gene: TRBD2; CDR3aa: CASSEGREPSYEQYF; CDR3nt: TGTGCCAGCAGTGAAGGGCGGGAGCCGAGCTACGAGCAGTACTTC
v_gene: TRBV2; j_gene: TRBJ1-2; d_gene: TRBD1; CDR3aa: CASSSGQGNVYTF; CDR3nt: TGTGCCAGCAGCTCCGGACAGGGAAACGTCTACACCTTC
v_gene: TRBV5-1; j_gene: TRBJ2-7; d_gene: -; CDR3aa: CASSSGWWGADEQYF; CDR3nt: TGCGCCAGCAGCTCGGGGTGGTGGGGAGCTGACGAGCAGTACTTC
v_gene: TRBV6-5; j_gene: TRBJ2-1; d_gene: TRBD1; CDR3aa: CASSYWDRGNEQFF; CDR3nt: TGTGCCAGCAGTTACTGGGACAGGGGGAATGAGCAGTTCTTC
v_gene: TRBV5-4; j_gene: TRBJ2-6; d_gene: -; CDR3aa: CASSPELQGRSGANVLTF; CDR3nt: TGTGCCAGCAGCCCGGAATTGCAGGGTCGGTCTGGGGCCAACGTCCTGACTTTC
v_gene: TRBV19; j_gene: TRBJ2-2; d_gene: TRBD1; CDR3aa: CASSSTGGRRTGELFF; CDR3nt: TGTGCCAGTAGTAGCACAGGGGGCCGGAGGACCGGGGAGCTGTTTTTT
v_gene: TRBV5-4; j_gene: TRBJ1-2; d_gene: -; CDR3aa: CASSLFGQGLDGYTF; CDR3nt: TGTGCCAGCAGCTTGTTCGGGCAGGGCTTAGATGGCTACACCTTC
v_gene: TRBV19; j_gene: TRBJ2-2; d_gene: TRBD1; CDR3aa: CASSLSLIQGPRELFF; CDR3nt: TGTGCCAGTAGTCTCTCCCTAATACAGGGGCCCAGGGAGCTGTTTTTT
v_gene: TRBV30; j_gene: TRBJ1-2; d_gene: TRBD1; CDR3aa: CAWTPGTGGYGYTF; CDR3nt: TGTGCCTGGACTCCCGGGACAGGGGGCTATGGCTACACCTTC
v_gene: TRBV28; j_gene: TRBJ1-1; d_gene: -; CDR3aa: CASSLRGTEAFF; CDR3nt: TGTGCCAGCAGTCTGAGAGGGACTGAAGCTTTCTTT
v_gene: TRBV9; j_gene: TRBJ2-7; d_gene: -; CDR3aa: CASSGGPDPYEQYF; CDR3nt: TGTGCCAGCAGCGGGGGCCCGGACCCCTACGAGCAGTACTTC
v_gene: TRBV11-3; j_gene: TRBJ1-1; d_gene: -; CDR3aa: CASSLKKEAFF; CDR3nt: TGTGCCAGCAGCCTTAAAAAAGAAGCTTTCTTT
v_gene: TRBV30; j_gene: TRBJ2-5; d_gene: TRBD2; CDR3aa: CALGLAGGETQYF; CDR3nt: TGTGCCTTGGGACTAGCGGGAGGGGAGACCCAGTACTTC
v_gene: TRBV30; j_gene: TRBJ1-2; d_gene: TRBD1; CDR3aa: CAWSGQGYGYTF; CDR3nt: TGTGCCTGGAGTGGACAGGGCTATGGCTACACCTTC
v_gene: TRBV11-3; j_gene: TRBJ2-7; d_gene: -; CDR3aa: CASSLVGGKGSYEQYF; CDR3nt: TGTGCCAGCAGCTTAGTGGGGGGAAAGGGCTCCTACGAGCAGTACTTC
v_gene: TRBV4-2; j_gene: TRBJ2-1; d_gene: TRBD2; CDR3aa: CASSQALAGRGYNEQFF; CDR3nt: TGTGCCAGCAGCCAAGCCCTAGCGGGTCGGGGATACAATGAGCAGTTCTTC
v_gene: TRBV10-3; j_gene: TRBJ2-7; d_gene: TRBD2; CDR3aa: CAISESGRESTYEQYF; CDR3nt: TGTGCCATCAGTGAGTCGGGGCGGGAGTCGACCTACGAGCAGTACTTC
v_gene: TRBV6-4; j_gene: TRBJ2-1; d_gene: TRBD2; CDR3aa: CASSEAAGAYNEQFF; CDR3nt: TGTGCCAGCAGTGAAGCAGCGGGGGCCTACAATGAGCAGTTCTTC
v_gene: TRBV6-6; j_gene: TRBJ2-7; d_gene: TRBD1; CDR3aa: CASSYSGQIYGQYF; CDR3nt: TGTGCCAGCAGTTACTCGGGACAGATTTACGGGCAGTACTTC
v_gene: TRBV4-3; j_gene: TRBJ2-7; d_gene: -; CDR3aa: CASSKLAPSYEQYF; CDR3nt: TGCGCCAGCAGCAAACTAGCCCCTTCCTACGAGCAGTACTTC
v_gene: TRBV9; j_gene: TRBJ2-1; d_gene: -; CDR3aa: CASSGSNHNEQFF; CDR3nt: TGTGCCAGCAGCGGGAGTAACCACAATGAGCAGTTCTTC